This T cell receptor (beta chain) was identified in a study of cytomegalovirus exposure and HLA in healthy donors. The overall study: Earlier sequencing of approximately 200 million T cells yielded approximately 120 million unique TCR beta sequences. An early data release held about 85 million unique TCRs from HLA-typed donors.

From germline, CDR1 is MNHEY and CDR2 SVGAGI. V lost 5 bases, J lost 4 bases, and 17 bases lay in between. The CDR3 is made up of 15 amino acids. Whole-study results and caveats: A few CMV-associated chains proved CMV antigen-specific in vitro. Most subjects had HLA-A and HLA-B alleles reportedly predicted accurately by TCR beta sequences.

Use of 60 Vbeta and 13 Jbeta primers characterized the PCR. Profiling relied on immunoSEQ multiplex PCR, and the TCRdb table lists in-frame clones only, not all of them. Altogether about 90,000 clones are present, roughly 72% being singletons, with the ten largest covering around 0.63%. Note on this clone: Its antigen is not identified.

Sequenced: PBMCs. The chain links TRBV6-5 to TRBJ1-2, with D possibly matching TRBD1 (5 bases). The receptor's source is a man aged 25-45 years in good health and CMV-seronegative. The CDR3, as DNA: TGTGCCAGCAGTCCGGGGGGGGGTTCCTTCTATGGCTACACCTTC. Its translation: CASSPGGGSFYGYTF.